These 15 T cell receptor beta chains were sequenced from one sample in a study of shared clonotypes between healthy human individuals. The method was immunoSEQ multiplex PCR; TCRdb's version includes in-frame clones alone and lacks a portion of them. The table lists a few million clones, 85% to 95% of them singletons. The sample was naive CD4+ T cells sorted from blood. Subset given: CD45RA+ positively selected. The origin of the receptors is a man aged 18 to 29 in good health.

V gene TRBV9 combines with J gene TRBJ2-1; 10 nucleotides match TRBD2. The CDR3 is 17 amino acids. Germline lookup yields CDR1 SGDLS and CDR2 YYNGEE. Trimming took 0 bases from V and 6 from J; bases not matched to a gene: 9. The CDR3 nucleotides read TGTGCCAGCAGCGTAGGAATCCCAGCGGGGGGGCTCAATGAGCAGTTCTTC. It yields the protein CASSVGIPAGGLNEQFF.

V gene TRBV19 combines with J gene TRBJ1-5; TRBD1 aligns across 9 bases. V dropped 2 bases and J dropped 5; count of bases not matched to a gene: 25. The germline CDR1 and CDR2 sequences are LNHDA and SQIVND (reference sequence). The CDR3 is 22 residues long. CDR3 in DNA: TGTGCCAGTAGTATAAATCCCCGACTCGGCCGGCCGGGGACAGGGAGGCATCAGCCCCAGCATTTT. Translation gives CASSINPRLGRPGTGRHQPQHF.

V and J are TRBV9 and TRBJ2-5, with 9 bases that match TRBD1. Trimming cost V 4 bases and J 3 bases; bases outside gene matches: 10. The CDR3 totals 16 residues. CDR1 SGDLS and CDR2 YYNGEE come from the germline V gene. The CDR3 DNA sequence: TGTGCCAGCAGCCCCCCCGGAAGGACAGGGGAAGAGACCCAGTACTTC. Amino acids: CASSPPGRTGEETQYF.

The rearrangement uses TRBV7-8 and TRBJ2-7; D call uncertain. Germline CDR1 SGHVS, CDR2 FQNEAQ. The CDR3 is 11 amino acids. V gave up 5 bases and J gave up 5 bases, with 7 bases separating them. The CDR3 here is CASSQVDEQYF. CDR3 nucleotides: TGTGCCAGCAGCCAAGTGGACGAGCAGTACTTC.

The gene calls are TRBV30 and TRBJ2-7; possible D gene TRBD1, 6 bases. The CDR3 runs to 13 residues. Trimming removed 3 bases from V and 7 bases from J, with 16 bases in between. Germline V gene data show CDR1 as GTSNPN and CDR2 as SVGIG (reference sequence). The CDR3 coding sequence is TGTGCCTGGAGCTCCGACAGGAAAGGGGAGCAGTACTTC. Its protein is CAWSSDRKGEQYF.

This sequence joins TRBV10-3 and TRBJ1-1, with 9 bases fitting TRBD1. CDR1 ENHRY and CDR2 SYGVKD come from the germline V gene. The junction had 5 bases not matched to a gene; V was cut back by 6 bases and J by 0 bases. CDR3 length equals 15 residues. Written as DNA, the CDR3 is TGTGCCATCAGAATGGACAGGGGATTGAACACTGAAGCTTTCTTT. Translation: CAIRMDRGLNTEAFF.

The chain uses TRBV7-3 and TRBJ2-2; D might be TRBD1 or TRBD2, each matching 6 bases. Germline CDR1 is SGHTA and CDR2 is FQGTGA. Trimming stripped 4 bases from V and 3 bases from J, with 18 bases between. The CDR3 covers 17 residues. DNA of the CDR3: TGTGCCAGCAGCTCTTACCCTTGGGGGGCACACACCGGGGAGCTGTTTTTT. The encoded protein is CASSSYPWGAHTGELFF.

This chain's CDR3 is CASSYDSNYGYTF. For the CDR3, the DNA is TGTGCCAGCAGTTATGACAGTAACTATGGCTACACCTTC. This chain joins TRBV2 and TRBJ1-2; D might be TRBD1 (5 bases). This CDR3 region has 13 residues. The germline CDR1 and CDR2 sequences are SNHLY and FYNNEI. The V end was cut by 5 bases, the J end by 1 base, with 8 bases between.

The rearrangement joins TRBV10-3 to TRBJ2-5, with a tentative D call TRBD2 (6 bases). CDR3 length: 14 residues. V lost 4 bases and J lost 5, with 14 bases in between. The germline CDR1 and CDR2 sequences are ENHRY and SYGVKD. The CDR3 sequence is CAISASLAAETQYF. CDR3 DNA: TGTGCCATCAGTGCGTCACTAGCTGCGGAGACCCAGTACTTC.

This clone was seen only once. V usage is TRBV28 and J usage is TRBJ1-2; D uncertain. This CDR3 is 13 amino acids long. Trimming cost V 2 bases and J 2 bases, with 6 bases left between them. Germline CDR1 and CDR2: MDHEN and SYDVKM. CDR3 sequence reads: CASSLQPNYGYTF. Written as DNA, the CDR3 is TGTGCCAGCAGTTTACAGCCAAACTATGGCTACACCTTC.

The gene calls are TRBV4-3 and TRBJ2-1; 11 bases are a match to TRBD2. Trimming cost V 1 base and J 0 bases; bases outside gene matches: 14. The CDR3 runs 21 residues. CDR1 is LGHNA and CDR2 is YSLEER in the germline V gene. CDR3 nucleotides: TGCGCCAGCAGCCAAGTGGGACCGGGACTAGCGGAAGAAAGCTCCTACAATGAGCAGTTCTTC. This codes for CASSQVGPGLAEESSYNEQFF.

A note on this clone: Relative to the germline gene, one junction end is altered; a read error may explain this. The chain combines TRBV4-2 with TRBJ2-3; D gene uncertain. The CDR3 spans 10 residues. Germline values: CDR1 LGHNA, CDR2 YNFKEQ. The CDR3 here is CASSQDRQYF. For the CDR3, the DNA is TGTGCCAGCAGCCAAGATAGGCAGTATTTT.

V is TRBV4-3 and J is TRBJ2-1; TRBD2 agrees at 15 bases. Germline V gene data show CDR1 as LGHNA and CDR2 as YSLEER. The V gene end was trimmed by 0 bases and the J gene end by 6 bases; junction bases not matched to a gene: 6. The CDR3 covers 18 residues. The CDR3 loop reads CASSQDSGLAGGLNEQFF. Here the CDR3 DNA reads TGCGCCAGCAGCCAAGACTCTGGACTAGCGGGAGGGCTCAATGAGCAGTTCTTC.

V is TRBV19 and J is TRBJ2-5, with D tentatively TRBD2 (6 bases). Per the germline V gene, CDR1 is LNHDA and CDR2 is SQIVND (reference sequence). The CDR3 consists of 15 residues. V was pared by 3 bases and J by 1 base, with 12 bases between. The CDR3, as DNA: TGTGCCAGTAGTATTGGAGGGCCCCCCCAAGAGACCCAGTACTTC. It codes for CASSIGGPPQETQYF.

A few counts support this clone. V and J are TRBV30 and TRBJ1-5, with unresolved D. Germline CDR1 GTSNPN, CDR2 SVGIG (reference sequence). V gave up 0 bases and J gave up 5 bases, with 11 bases separating them. The CDR3 consists of 14 residues. The CDR3 sequence is CAWSVMVSDQPQHF. The CDR3 DNA is TGTGCCTGGAGTGTTATGGTGTCAGATCAGCCCCAGCATTTT.